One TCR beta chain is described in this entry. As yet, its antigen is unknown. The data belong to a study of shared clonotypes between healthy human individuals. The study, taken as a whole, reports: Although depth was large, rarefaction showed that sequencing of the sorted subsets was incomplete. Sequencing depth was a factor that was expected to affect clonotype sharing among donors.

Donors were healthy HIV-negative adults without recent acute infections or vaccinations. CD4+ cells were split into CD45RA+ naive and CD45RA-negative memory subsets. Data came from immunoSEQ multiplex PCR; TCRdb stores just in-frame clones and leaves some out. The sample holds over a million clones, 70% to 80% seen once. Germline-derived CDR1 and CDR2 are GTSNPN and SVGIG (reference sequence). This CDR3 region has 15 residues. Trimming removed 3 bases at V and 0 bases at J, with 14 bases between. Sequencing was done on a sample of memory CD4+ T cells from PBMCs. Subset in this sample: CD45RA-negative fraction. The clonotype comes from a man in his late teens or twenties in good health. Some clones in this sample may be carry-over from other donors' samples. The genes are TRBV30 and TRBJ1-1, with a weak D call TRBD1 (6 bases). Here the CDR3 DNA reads TGTGCCTGGAGAAAACCCGACAGGCTGAACACTGAAGCTTTCTTT. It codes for CAWRKPDRLNTEAFF.